This T cell receptor beta chain comes out of a study of CD8 T cells in Susac syndrome. Study background: Blood was drawn from patients with Susac syndrome. At that point, they were therapy-naive, on corticosteroids, or on intravenous immunoglobulin alone.

Random hexamers served to reverse transcribe about 0.45 to 1 ug RNA. MiXCR, run by TCRdb on the immunoSEQ multiplex PCR reads, gives a single entry per CDR3 protein. Of roughly 100,000 distinct CDR3 sequences listed, around 94% are singletons. The germline gives CDR1 SEHNR, CDR2 FQNEAQ (reference sequence). There are 15 residues in the CDR3. Trimming cost V 3 bases and J 0 bases, with 12 bases left between them. About this clonotype itself: Its target is unknown.

Study outcomes and limitations: Within total CD8+ repertoires, 15 to 20 Susac-specific public clones were found, and within CD8+ TEMRA repertoires, 4 to 6.

The TCR was taken from a human donor with Susac syndrome. Sequenced sample: CD8+ T cells from PBMCs. The chain uses TRBV7-9 and TRBJ2-7, with a possible D match to TRBD1 (5 bases). CDR3 sequence: CASSLFDSSSYEQYF. The DNA of the CDR3 is TGTGCCAGCAGCTTGTTCGACAGCTCCTCCTACGAGCAGTACTTC.